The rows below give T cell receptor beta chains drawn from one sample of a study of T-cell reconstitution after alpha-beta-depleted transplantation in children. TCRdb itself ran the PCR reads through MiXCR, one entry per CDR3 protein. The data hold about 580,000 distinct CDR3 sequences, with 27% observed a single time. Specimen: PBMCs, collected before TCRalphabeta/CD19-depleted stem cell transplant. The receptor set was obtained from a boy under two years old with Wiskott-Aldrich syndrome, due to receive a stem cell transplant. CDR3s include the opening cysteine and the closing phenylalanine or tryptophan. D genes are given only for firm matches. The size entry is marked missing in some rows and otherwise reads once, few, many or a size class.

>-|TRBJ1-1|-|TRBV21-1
CASNLQLSNTEAFF
TGTGCCAGCAACCTACAGCTTTCGAACACTGAAGCTTTCTTT
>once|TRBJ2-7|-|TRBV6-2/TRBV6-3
CASRNGGASEQYF
TGTGCCAGCAGAAATGGGGGCGCGTCCGAGCAGTACTTC
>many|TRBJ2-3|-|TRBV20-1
CSARDGNTDTQYF
TGCAGTGCTAGAGATGGAAACACAGATACGCAGTATTTT
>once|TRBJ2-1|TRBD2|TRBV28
CASSPQTSGSGNEQFF
TGTGCCAGCAGTCCCCAGACTAGCGGGAGCGGCAATGAGCAGTTCTTC
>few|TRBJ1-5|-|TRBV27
CASSWNRDQPQHF
TGTGCCAGCAGTTGGAACAGGGATCAGCCCCAGCATTTT
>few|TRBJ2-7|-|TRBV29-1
CSVSAPNSYEQYF
TGCAGCGTTAGTGCACCAAACTCCTACGAGCAGTACTTC
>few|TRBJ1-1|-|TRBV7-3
CASSLYGLVTEAFF
TGTGCCAGCAGCTTATACGGCTTGGTCACTGAAGCTTTCTTT
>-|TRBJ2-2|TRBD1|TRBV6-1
CASSRSTGTGGTGELFF
TGTGCCAGCAGCCGTTCAACCGGGACAGGGGGAACCGGGGAGCTGTTTTTT
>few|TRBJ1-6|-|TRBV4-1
CASSQDWGAGSPLHF
TGCGCCAGCAGCCAAGATTGGGGGGCGGGCTCACCCCTCCACTTT
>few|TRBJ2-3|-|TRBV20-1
CSAKDWGGTDTQYF
TGCAGTGCTAAGGACTGGGGAGGCACAGATACGCAGTATTTT
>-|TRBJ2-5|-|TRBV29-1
CSVEGSWASQETQYF
TGCAGCGTTGAAGGATCTTGGGCTTCTCAAGAGACCCAGTACTTC
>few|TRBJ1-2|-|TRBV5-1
CASSLGQGLTYGYTF
TGCGCCAGCAGCCTGGGGCAGGGATTGACCTATGGCTACACCTTC
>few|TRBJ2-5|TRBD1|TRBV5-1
CASSRDRGGETQYF
TGTGCCAGCAGCCGGGACAGGGGGGGAGAGACCCAGTACTTC
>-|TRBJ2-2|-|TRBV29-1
CSGADLAGELFF
TGCAGCGGGGCGGACTTGGCCGGGGAGCTGTTTTTT
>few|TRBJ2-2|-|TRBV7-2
CASRARQRNTGELFF
TGTGCCAGCAGGGCTCGACAGAGAAACACCGGGGAGCTGTTTTTT
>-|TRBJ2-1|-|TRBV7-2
CASSLPPLGQYNEQFF
TGTGCCAGCAGCTTACCCCCACTAGGGCAGTACAATGAGCAGTTCTTC
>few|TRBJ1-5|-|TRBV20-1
CSATGRGKPQHF
TGCAGTGCTACGGGCCGCGGTAAGCCCCAGCATTTT
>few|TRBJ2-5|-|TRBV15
CATSRVGPQETQYF
TGTGCCACCAGCAGAGTGGGACCACAAGAGACCCAGTACTTC
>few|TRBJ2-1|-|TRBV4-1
CASSQDGAGSSYNEQFF
TGCGCCAGCAGCCAAGATGGGGCGGGAAGCTCCTACAATGAGCAGTTCTTC
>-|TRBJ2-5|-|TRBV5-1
CASSLAAIQETQYF
TGCGCCAGCAGCTTGGCAGCGATCCAAGAGACCCAGTACTTC
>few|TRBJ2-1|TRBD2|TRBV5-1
CASRRGTSGNNEQFF
TGCGCCAGCAGACGGGGGACTAGCGGGAATAATGAGCAGTTCTTC
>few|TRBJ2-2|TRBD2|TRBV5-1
CASSPAAGGFGELFF
TGCGCCAGCAGCCCCGCAGCGGGAGGCTTCGGGGAGCTGTTTTTT
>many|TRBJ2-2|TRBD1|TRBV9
CASSSRQGAGELFF
TGTGCCAGCAGCTCCCGACAGGGGGCCGGGGAGCTGTTTTTT
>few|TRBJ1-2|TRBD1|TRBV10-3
CAISGTGGGYTF
TGTGCCATCAGTGGGACAGGGGGGGGCTACACCTTC
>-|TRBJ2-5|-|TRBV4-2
CASSQDLRGETQYF
TGTGCCAGCAGCCAAGATTTGCGAGGGGAGACCCAGTACTTC
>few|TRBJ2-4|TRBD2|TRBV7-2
CASSPATSGKAKNIQYF
TGTGCCAGCAGCCCAGCGACTAGCGGGAAGGCCAAAAACATTCAGTACTTC
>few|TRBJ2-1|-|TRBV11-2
CASSLKVSDNEQFF
TGTGCCAGCAGCTTAAAGGTCAGCGACAATGAGCAGTTCTTC
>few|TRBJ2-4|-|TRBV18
CASSPQILQGAKNIQYF
TGTGCCAGCTCACCACAAATACTTCAGGGAGCCAAAAACATTCAGTACTTC
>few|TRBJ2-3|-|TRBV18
CASSPVIGAGSDTQYF
TGTGCCAGCTCACCAGTTATAGGAGCGGGTTCAGATACGCAGTATTTT
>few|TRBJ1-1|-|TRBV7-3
CASSLIGWPQRMNTEAFF
TGTGCCAGCAGCTTAATTGGGTGGCCCCAACGTATGAACACTGAAGCTTTCTTT
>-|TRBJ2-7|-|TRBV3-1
CASSPPGQIYEQYF
TGTGCCAGCAGCCCACCGGGCCAGATCTACGAGCAGTACTTC
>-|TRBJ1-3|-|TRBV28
CASRTASGNTIYF
TGTGCCAGCAGGACAGCCTCTGGAAACACCATATATTTT
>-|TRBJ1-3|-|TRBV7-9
CASSLARDTIYF
TGTGCCAGCAGCTTAGCCCGGGACACCATATATTTT
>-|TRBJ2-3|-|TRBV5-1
CASRQMPQDTQYF
TGCGCCAGCAGACAAATGCCTCAGGATACGCAGTATTTT
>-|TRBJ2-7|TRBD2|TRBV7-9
CASSRGGKSSYEQYF
TGTGCCAGCAGCCGGGGGGGAAAGAGCTCCTACGAGCAGTACTTC